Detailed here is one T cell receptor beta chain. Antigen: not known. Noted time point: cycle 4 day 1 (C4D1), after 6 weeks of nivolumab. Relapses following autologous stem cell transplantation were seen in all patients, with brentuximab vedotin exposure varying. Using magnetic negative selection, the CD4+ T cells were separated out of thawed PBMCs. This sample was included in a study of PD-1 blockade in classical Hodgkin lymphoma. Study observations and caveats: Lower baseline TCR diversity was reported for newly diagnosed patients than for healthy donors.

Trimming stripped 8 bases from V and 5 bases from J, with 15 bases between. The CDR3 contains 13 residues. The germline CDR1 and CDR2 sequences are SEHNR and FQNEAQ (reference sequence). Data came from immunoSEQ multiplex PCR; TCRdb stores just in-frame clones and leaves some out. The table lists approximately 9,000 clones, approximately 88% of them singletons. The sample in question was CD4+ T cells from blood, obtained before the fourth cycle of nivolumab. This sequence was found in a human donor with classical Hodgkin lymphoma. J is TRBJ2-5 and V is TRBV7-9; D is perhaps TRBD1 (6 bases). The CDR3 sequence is CASLQGKVETQYF. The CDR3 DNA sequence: TGTGCCAGCCTCCAGGGGAAAGTGGAGACCCAGTACTTC.